This T cell receptor beta chain is drawn from a study of blood T cell repertoires in COVID-19. Libraries were prepared by immunoSEQ multiplex PCR; TCRdb keeps only in-frame clonotypes and omits some of them. The data contain under 200,000 clones, 79% of them seen just once; the ten biggest clones take up 7.5% to 8.5%. The TCR originated in a woman aged 55-75 years with COVID-19, enrolled during active disease. The sequenced material came from peripheral blood.

The chain's CDR3 is CASSKDRGQTYEQYF. The CDR3 nucleotides are TGTGCCAGCAGTAAAGACAGGGGGCAGACCTACGAGCAGTACTTC. The rearrangement uses TRBV5-4 and TRBJ2-7, with 10 positions matching TRBD1. The ends lost 5 bases at V and 2 bases at J; junction bases unmatched: 7. The CDR3 totals 15 residues. Looked up from germline, CDR1 is SGHNT and CDR2 is YYREEE (reference sequence).